The T cell receptor beta chain described here comes from a study of PD-1 blockade in classical Hodgkin lymphoma. General study results and limits: Newly diagnosed patients reportedly had lower baseline TCR diversity than healthy donors. TCR diversity in CD4+, not CD8+, cells rose significantly by C4D1.

Details on this clone: Its antigen is currently unknown.

Time point reported: cycle 4 day 1 (C4D1), after less than seven weeks of nivolumab. Each and every patient relapsed after autologous stem cell transplantation, and patients got differing brentuximab vedotin exposure. TCRdb's table, derived via immunoSEQ multiplex PCR, lists solely in-frame clones and lacks some. The table has more than 75,000 clones, 85% to 95% seen once. Between the trimmed V and J ends, which lost 4 bases and 6 bases, there was a span of 13 bases. This CDR3 is 13 amino acids long. Per the germline V gene, CDR1 is SGHRS and CDR2 is YFSETQ. This rearrangement joins TRBV5-1 to TRBJ1-2, with D possibly being TRBD1 (5 bases). The sequence derives from a human donor with classical Hodgkin lymphoma. Source: peripheral blood mononuclear cells (PBMCs), taken before the fourth cycle of nivolumab. The CDR3 DNA sequence: TGCGCCAGCAGCCTGGAGGGGCTGAATGGCTACACCTTC. Its protein product is CASSLEGLNGYTF.